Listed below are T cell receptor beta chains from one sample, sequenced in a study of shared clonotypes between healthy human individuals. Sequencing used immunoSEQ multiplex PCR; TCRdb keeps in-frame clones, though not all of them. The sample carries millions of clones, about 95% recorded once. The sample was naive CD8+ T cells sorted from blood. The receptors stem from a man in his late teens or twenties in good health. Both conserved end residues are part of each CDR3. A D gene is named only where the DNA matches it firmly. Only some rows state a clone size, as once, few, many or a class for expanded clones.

CDR3: CASSPTGADTQYF
DNA: TGTGCCAGCAGCCCGACAGGGGCAGATACGCAGTATTTT
D: TRBD1
length: 13
J: TRBJ2-3
size: NA
V: TRBV14

CDR3: CASSLVGGLSSYNEQFF
DNA: TGCGCCAGCAGCTTGGTAGGAGGGTTAAGCTCCTACAATGAGCAGTTCTTC
D: NA
length: 17
J: TRBJ2-1
size: NA
V: TRBV5-1

CDR3: CASSMMGRTEAFF
DNA: TGTGCCAGTAGTATGATGGGGAGAACTGAAGCTTTCTTT
D: NA
length: 13
J: TRBJ1-1
size: NA
V: TRBV19

CDR3: CASSLGASYEQYF
DNA: TGTGCCAGCAGCTTAGGGGCCTCCTACGAGCAGTACTTC
D: NA
length: 13
J: TRBJ2-7
size: NA
V: TRBV5-6

CDR3: CASSQETGNYGYTF
DNA: TGCGCCAGCAGCCAAGAAACGGGCAACTATGGCTACACCTTC
D: NA
length: 14
J: TRBJ1-2
size: few
V: TRBV4-1

CDR3: CASSYSGGEAFF
DNA: TGTGCCAGCAGCTACTCTGGGGGTGAAGCTTTCTTT
D: NA
length: 12
J: TRBJ1-1
size: few
V: TRBV6-6

CDR3: CASSPTGGVYEQYF
DNA: TGTGCCAGCAGCCCGACAGGGGGCGTGTACGAGCAGTACTTC
D: TRBD1
length: 14
J: TRBJ2-7
size: NA
V: TRBV2

CDR3: CASRPRTGEVNTEAFF
DNA: TGTGCCAGCAGGCCAAGGACAGGGGAGGTGAACACTGAAGCTTTCTTT
D: TRBD1
length: 16
J: TRBJ1-1
size: NA
V: TRBV2

CDR3: CASSQDYEGMIYEQYF
DNA: TGCGCCAGCAGCCAAGATTACGAAGGGATGATCTACGAGCAGTACTTC
D: NA
length: 16
J: TRBJ2-7
size: NA
V: TRBV4-3

CDR3: CASSSGTGYFHEQFF
DNA: TGTGCCAGCAGTTCCGGGACAGGGTATTTCCATGAGCAGTTCTTC
D: TRBD1
length: 15
J: TRBJ2-1
size: NA
V: TRBV27

CDR3: CASSYLAGGQETQYF
DNA: TGTGCCAGCAGCTACCTTGCGGGGGGACAAGAGACCCAGTACTTC
D: TRBD2
length: 15
J: TRBJ2-5
size: once
V: TRBV28